What follows are 21 T cell receptor beta chains derived from one specimen sequenced in a study of CD8+CD57+ T cells in acquired aplastic anemia. Previously, flow cytometry had revealed CD8+CD57+ cell expansion in the patients chosen for sequencing. Profiling that covered TCR beta VDJ and CDR3 relied on genomic DNA as its template. TCRdb re-called the reads with MiXCR, one entry per CDR3 protein. This repertoire shows roughly 240,000 distinct CDR3 sequences, approximately 45% found once; its top ten account for roughly 8%. The sample was sorted CD4+, CD8+, or CD8+CD57+ T cells (not recorded which) from PBMCs. The receptors were sampled from a human donor with aplastic anemia.

The V call is TRBV7-2, the J call TRBJ2-7; 10 nucleotides line up with TRBD2. CDR3 length equals 18 residues. V shed 1 base and J 3 bases; nucleotides not matched to a gene: 12. Germline CDR1 SGHTA, CDR2 FQGNSA. In DNA form, the CDR3 reads TGTGCCAGCAGCTTAGTGGGTAGCGGGAGGAATAGCTACTACGAGCAGTACTTC. Translated: CASSLVGSGRNSYYEQYF.

This clonotype was counted many times. The J gene is TRBJ1-2, the V gene TRBV10-3; D perhaps matches TRBD1 (6 bases). Looked up from germline, CDR1 is ENHRY and CDR2 is SYGVKD. This CDR3 region has 16 residues. Between the trimmed V and J ends, which lost 2 bases and 0 bases, there was a span of 13 bases. Here the CDR3 DNA reads TGTGCCATCAGTGAGCGGAGACAGGACGCTAACTATGGCTACACCTTC. Translation: CAISERRQDANYGYTF.

This clonotype was detected a few times. The chain uses TRBV12-3 or TRBV12-4 and TRBJ2-1, with D perhaps TRBD2 (7 bases). The CDR3 spans 14 residues. The V gene lost 8 bases and the J gene lost 2 bases, with 13 bases spanning the gap. The CDR3 DNA follows: TGTGCCAGCCTGGGGGGGGGCCCCTACAATGAGCAGTTCTTC. Translation gives CASLGGGPYNEQFF.

The chain uses TRBV5-1 and TRBJ1-2; 8 positions agree with TRBD1. From germline, CDR1 is SGHRS and CDR2 YFSETQ. V shed 4 bases and J 3 bases; nucleotides not matched to a gene: 2. CDR3 length: 13 amino acids. The CDR3 bases are TGCGCCAGCAGCCAGGGGGCAGACTATGGCTACACCTTC. It specifies CASSQGADYGYTF.

V usage is TRBV25-1 and J usage is TRBJ2-3; 9 bases fit TRBD2. CDR1 is MGHDK and CDR2 is SYGVNS in the germline V gene. The CDR3 runs 14 residues. Trimming at V came to 4 bases and at J to 3 bases, leaving 2 bases not matched to a gene. The CDR3 protein is CASSGLAGTDTQYF. The CDR3 nucleotides read TGTGCCAGCAGTGGGCTAGCGGGGACAGATACGCAGTATTTT. The variable domain in full, completed from reference TRBV25-1 and TRBJ2-3, reads EADIYQTPRYLVIGTGKKITLECSQTMGHDKMYWYQQDPGMELHLIHYSYGVNSTEKGDLSSESTVSRIRTEHFPLTLESARPSHTSQYLCASSGLAGTDTQYFGPGTRLTVL.

This chain links TRBV10-1 with TRBJ2-5; D remains ambiguous. This CDR3 comprises 12 residues. Germline lookup yields CDR1 WNHNN and CDR2 SYGVQD (reference sequence). V dropped 3 bases and J dropped 2 bases, with 4 bases sitting between them. The CDR3 is CASSDRQETQYF. In DNA, the CDR3 is TGCGCCAGCAGTGACCGACAAGAGACCCAGTACTTC.

Of note for this clonotype: With a much larger clone just one base away, this may be a read error. The chain recombines TRBV10-2 with TRBJ1-1; no firm D call. The CDR3 is made up of 13 amino acids. The germline CDR1 and CDR2 sequences are WSHSY and SAAADI. The CDR3 nucleotides read TGTGCCAGCAGTTTGACATTTAACACTGAAGCTCTCTTT. It yields the protein CASSLTFNTEALF.

Concerning this clonotype itself: The junction and the germline gene differ at one end; a read error may be behind it. This rearrangement joins TRBV9 to TRBJ2-1; D unresolved. CDR3 length equals 14 residues. Germline-derived CDR1 and CDR2 are SGDLS and YYNGEE. The CDR3 DNA follows: TGCGCCAGCAGCGTCAGCAGTTCCTGCAATGAGCAGTTCTTC. This codes for CASSVSSSCNEQFF.

This clonotype was observed a few times. The J gene is TRBJ2-7, the V gene TRBV2; D not certain. The CDR3 consists of 12 residues. The germline V and J ends were trimmed by 5 bases and 6 bases, with 11 bases remaining between them. Germline V lookup: CDR1 SNHLY, CDR2 FYNNEI. CDR3: CASSYSPPEQYF. CDR3 coding DNA: TGTGCCAGCAGTTACTCCCCTCCCGAGCAGTACTTC.

The chain uses TRBV7-2 and TRBJ1-2; no clear D gene. The CDR3 is made up of 15 amino acids. Trimming shortened V by 5 bases and J by 6 bases, and 19 bases separated the two germline ends. Germline CDR1 SGHTA, CDR2 FQGNSA. The CDR3 region is CASSPRTLEADGYTF. CDR3 in DNA: TGTGCCAGCAGCCCCCGTACTCTGGAGGCAGATGGCTACACCTTC.

The V gene is TRBV2, the J gene TRBJ1-6; D not certain. Germline-derived CDR1 and CDR2 are SNHLY and FYNNEI. V dropped 5 bases and J dropped 3 bases, with 20 bases sitting between them. The CDR3 covers 18 residues. CDR3 bases: TGTGCCAGCAGTCCCCAGTACTATGGAGCCCACTATAATTCACCCCTCCACTTT. Amino acids: CASSPQYYGAHYNSPLHF.

This clonotype came up many times. The chain is built from TRBV6-1 and TRBJ2-7; tentatively, D is TRBD2 (5 bases). The CDR3 runs 14 residues. V lost 8 bases and J lost 0, with 14 bases in between. Germline V CDR1 and CDR2: MNHNS, SASEGT. The DNA of the CDR3 is TGTGCCAGCGAGGGTGGCGAGAGCTCCTACGAGCAGTACTTC. It is translated as CASEGGESSYEQYF.

The chain combines TRBV29-1 with TRBJ2-2; 7 nucleotides line up with TRBD1. The length of the CDR3 is 13 residues. J lost 5 bases, V lost 6 bases, and 6 bases had no gene match. CDR1 and CDR2 (germline): SQVTM, ANQGSEA. In nucleotides, the CDR3 is TGCAGCGTAAACAGGGGCCGGACCGGGGAGCTGTTTTTT. Its protein product is CSVNRGRTGELFF.

This clonotype was observed a handful of times. This sequence joins TRBV7-3 and TRBJ2-3; TRBD1 might be the D (5 bases). The V and J ends lost 5 bases and 5 bases respectively, with 14 bases between them. CDR3 size: 14 residues. The germline V gene encodes CDR1 SGHTA and CDR2 FQGTGA. CDR3 in DNA: TGTGCCAGCAGCCCCGGTGGGGCGGTAGATACGCAGTATTTT. Translated, it gives CASSPGGAVDTQYF.

The DNA for the CDR3 is TGTGCCAGCAGTTTAACGCTGGGGAGCGGGAACACTGAAGCTTTCTTT. Protein sequence: CASSLTLGSGNTEAFF. The chain combines TRBV2 with TRBJ1-1; D is uncertain. CDR1 is SNHLY, CDR2 FYNNEI, per germline. The CDR3 runs 16 residues. With 5 bases removed from V and 1 base from J, the gap between germline ends came to 17 bases. The full variable domain, with the rest looked up from reference TRBV2 and TRBJ1-1, is EPEVTQTPSHQVTQMGQEVILRCVPISNHLYFYWYRQILGQKVEFLVSFYNNEISEKSEIFDDQFSVERPDGSNFTLKIRSTKLEDSAMYFCASSLTLGSGNTEAFFGQGTRLTVV.

This clonotype came up many times. The CDR3 sequence is CATSGDSLGRYF. CDR3 bases: TGTGCCACCAGCGGGGACAGCCTCGGACGGTACTTC. The J gene is TRBJ2-4, the V gene TRBV15, with 7 bases lining up with TRBD1. Germline CDR1 LNHNV, CDR2 YYDKDF (reference sequence). This CDR3 has 12 amino acids. Trimming cost V 5 bases and J 15 bases; bases outside gene matches: 10.

This clonotype has only one observation. V usage is TRBV7-9 and J usage is TRBJ2-3, with D unclear. CDR3 length: 13 amino acids. V was trimmed by 2 bases and J by 7 bases, leaving 10 bases between them. Germline-derived CDR1 and CDR2 are SEHNR and FQNEAQ (reference sequence). The CDR3 here is CASSLLEANTQYF. The CDR3 DNA is TGTGCCAGCAGCTTATTGGAAGCGAATACGCAGTATTTT.

In the case of this clonotype: One end of the junction fails to match germline, which may point to a read error. V usage is TRBV7-9 and J usage is TRBJ2-1; 10 bases are a match to TRBD1. The V gene's germline CDR1 is SEHNR and CDR2 FQNEAQ (reference sequence). The CDR3 is 16 amino acids. The CDR3 sequence: CATTRTGGTSYNEQFF. In nucleotides, the CDR3 is TGCGCCACCACTAGGACAGGGGGAACCTCCTACAATGAGCAGTTCTTC.

The rearrangement uses TRBV7-9 and TRBJ2-2; the D is unclear. V lost 4 bases to trimming and J lost 2 bases, with 11 bases between them. The CDR3 runs 15 residues. In germline, CDR1 is SEHNR, CDR2 FQNEAQ (reference sequence). The CDR3 nucleotides are TGTGCCAGCAGCTCCCCAGACTGTAACACCGGGGAGCTGTTTTTT. This encodes CASSSPDCNTGELFF. The full variable domain, with the rest looked up from reference TRBV7-9 and TRBJ2-2, is DTGVSQNPRHKITKRGQNVTFRCDPISEHNRLYWYRQTLGQGPEFLTYFQNEAQLEKSRLLSDRFSAERPKGSFSTLEIQRTEQGDSAMYLCASSSPDCNTGELFFGEGSRLTVL.

This clonotype was seen many times. The gene calls are TRBV5-8 and TRBJ1-1; D remains ambiguous. V shed 1 base and J shed 4 bases, with 14 bases lying between them. This CDR3 comprises 15 residues. Germline V CDR1 and CDR2: SGHTS, YDEGEE. The CDR3 loop is CASSLLQVRPTEAFF. DNA of the CDR3: TGTGCCAGCAGCTTGCTCCAGGTCAGGCCCACTGAAGCTTTCTTT.

This clonotype came up many times. The junction departs from the called germline gene at one end, perhaps through a read error. This chain joins TRBV20-1 and TRBJ1-1, with TRBD1 as a possible D gene (6 bases). CDR1 DFQATT and CDR2 SNEGSKA come from the germline V gene (reference sequence). The CDR3 loop spans 12 amino acids. The CDR3 sequence is CSARDFRGAEGF. The CDR3 DNA is TGCAGTGCTAGAGATTTCCGGGGGGCAGAGGGATTT.